A single sample gave rise to the 5 T cell receptor beta chains below, sequenced in a study of cytomegalovirus exposure and HLA in healthy donors. Some clones are missing from TCRdb's copy, which holds only in-frame ones; the method was immunoSEQ multiplex PCR. This sample has under 400,000 clones, with 86% found just once. Sequenced: PBMCs. All receptors derive from a woman younger than 35 in good health and CMV-seronegative.

The chain uses TRBV27 and TRBJ1-1; D unresolved. Germline CDR1 is MNHEY and CDR2 is SMNVEV (reference sequence). The germline V and J ends were trimmed by 2 bases and 1 base, with 14 bases remaining between them. The CDR3 has 16 amino acids. The chain's CDR3 is CASSLLRVGGNTEAFF. The CDR3 DNA sequence: TGTGCCAGCAGTTTACTCCGGGTCGGCGGGAACACTGAAGCTTTCTTT.

The V call is TRBV4-1, the J call TRBJ1-6; TRBD1 might be the D (5 bases). Germline V gene sequence: CDR1 MGHRA, CDR2 YSYEKL. The CDR3 runs 15 residues. Trimming pared 1 base from V and 8 bases from J, leaving 12 bases between. CDR3 sequence (DNA): TGCGCCAGCAGCCAAGGGGGGGAGGGTTATTCACCCCTCCACTTT. Translation: CASSQGGEGYSPLHF.

The chain is built from TRBV6-6 and TRBJ2-1, with a weak D call TRBD2 (6 bases). Germline loops: CDR1 MNHNY, CDR2 SVGAGI (reference sequence). This CDR3 comprises 16 residues. V was cut by 5 bases and J by 3 bases, with 17 bases left in between. The chain's CDR3 is CASSLPGLHLYNEQFF. CDR3 nucleotide sequence: TGTGCCAGCAGTCTTCCGGGACTTCACCTCTACAATGAGCAGTTCTTC.

The gene calls are TRBV28 and TRBJ2-2, with D possibly being TRBD1 (5 bases). Germline assignment: CDR1 MDHEN and CDR2 SYDVKM. V lost 3 bases and J lost 5, with 7 bases in between. There are 13 residues in the CDR3. In nucleotides, the CDR3 is TGTGCCAGCAGTTTTAGGGGAACCGGGGAGCTGTTTTTT. Translation: CASSFRGTGELFF.

V and J are TRBV7-9 and TRBJ2-1; possible D gene TRBD1, 5 bases. This CDR3 has 15 amino acids. V was pared by 2 bases and J by 4 bases, with 12 bases between. CDR1 is SEHNR and CDR2 is FQNEAQ in the germline V gene (reference sequence). The CDR3 protein is CASSLFQGQYNEQFF. CDR3 bases: TGTGCCAGCAGCTTATTTCAGGGTCAATACAATGAGCAGTTCTTC.